This entry is about one T cell receptor beta chain. The record originates from a study of blood T cell repertoires in COVID-19. Study overall: Samples of COVID-19 (acute and convalescent) were obtained from the United States, Italy and Spain.

Authors' processing steps: Cell counts per sample came from amplifying reference gene primers. The protocol was immunoSEQ multiplex PCR, while the TCRdb copy is restricted to in-frame clones and leaves out a portion. V, J and clone size reflect that table, while D and trimming were determined from the DNA. This repertoire shows under 75,000 clones, about nine tenths found once; its top ten account for roughly 2%. Sequenced material: peripheral blood. The TCR comes from a man younger than 40 with acute or convalescent COVID-19.

DNA for the CDR3: TGTGCCAGCAGTTACTCGGCAGGGGGGCTGAAAGGCTACACCTTC. It translates to CASSYSAGGLKGYTF. J is TRBJ1-2 and V is TRBV6-2 or TRBV6-3, with TRBD1 matching over 7 bases. V lost 0 bases to trimming and J lost 8 bases; unmatched junction nucleotides: 9. Looked up from germline, CDR1 is MNHEY and CDR2 is SVGEGT. There are 15 residues in the CDR3.